The rows below give T cell receptor beta chains drawn from one sample of a study of T cell responses to AZD1222 COVID-19 vaccine. Some clones are missing from TCRdb's copy, which holds only in-frame ones; the method was immunoSEQ multiplex PCR. The sample lists roughly 120,000 clones; 85% to 90% were seen once. The sequencing here drew on peripheral blood, taken on day 0 of AZD1222 vaccination. These receptors were obtained from an adult in good health. Both conserved end residues are part of each CDR3. A D gene is named only where the DNA matches it firmly.

TRBV29-1	.	TRBJ1-2	CSVEDSGYTF
TRBV6-2/TRBV6-3	.	TRBJ1-5	CASSQGSNQPQHF
TRBV18	.	TRBJ2-7	CASSPDEGSYEQYF
TRBV5-4	.	TRBJ1-5	CASSLGDQPQHF
TRBV18	.	TRBJ1-1	CASSPGNLNTEAFF
TRBV5-1	TRBD1	TRBJ1-1	CASSPSRQGHTEAFF
TRBV15	.	TRBJ1-3	CATSRTQTEKNTIYF
TRBV6-5	.	TRBJ1-1	CASSPRVGWTEAFF
TRBV12-3/TRBV12-4	.	TRBJ1-1	CASRRGEHTEAFF
TRBV19	.	TRBJ1-6	CASSYRESPLHF
TRBV5-5	.	TRBJ1-1	CASNKEAITEAFF
TRBV5-4	.	TRBJ2-3	CASTSIGLADTQYF
TRBV9	.	TRBJ2-1	CASSPHAAGLDEQFF
TRBV5-1	.	TRBJ2-3	CASSLDAGRSTDTQYF
TRBV9	TRBD1	TRBJ2-1	CASSVDRGSYNEQFF
TRBV6-5	TRBD1	TRBJ2-2	CASRRQGRTGELFF
TRBV4-3	TRBD1	TRBJ1-2	CASSQEAGTGGGGYTF
TRBV3-1/TRBV3-2	.	TRBJ1-1	CASSQDSNTEAFF
TRBV15	.	TRBJ2-1	CATSRDYLGEQFF
TRBV9	TRBD2	TRBJ2-3	CASSIYSGQADTQYF
TRBV5-1	TRBD1	TRBJ2-5	CASSKGPSGTGNQETQYF
TRBV6-2/TRBV6-3	.	TRBJ2-4	CASSMTRNIQYF
TRBV5-6	TRBD2	TRBJ2-3	CASSLRGGIDTQYF
TRBV27	TRBD1	TRBJ1-1	CASSPLGQGGTEAFF
TRBV18	.	TRBJ1-4	CASSLGENEKLFF
TRBV5-6	TRBD1	TRBJ1-6	CASNWDRGDSPLHF
TRBV5-1	.	TRBJ2-7	CASSLEPGFYEQYF
TRBV5-4	.	TRBJ2-7	CASSRQEFYEQYF
TRBV19	.	TRBJ2-3	CASTSTYTQYF
TRBV4-1	.	TRBJ1-6	CASSLGSSYNSPLHF
TRBV5-4	.	TRBJ2-5	CASSPTPGQSTTFVTQYF
TRBV7-8	TRBD1	TRBJ1-2	CASSLESIRRQGAFGYTF
TRBV6-5	.	TRBJ2-1	CASSRVGTEQFF
TRBV6-2/TRBV6-3	.	TRBJ2-7	CASSSGDSAGEQYF
TRBV19	TRBD1	TRBJ1-1	CASSIDGTGRDTEAFF
TRBV18	.	TRBJ1-3	CASSRNTDSSGNTIYF
TRBV4-2	TRBD1	TRBJ2-1	CASSPAGTGGWDEQFF
TRBV5-1	.	TRBJ2-3	CASSFDSPTDTQYF
TRBV11-2	.	TRBJ1-2	CASSLVLGLGGYTF
TRBV7-8	TRBD1	TRBJ1-6	CASSFGGQVNSPLHF
TRBV12-3/TRBV12-4	.	TRBJ1-1	CASGLSTEAFF
TRBV7-3	TRBD1	TRBJ2-1	CASSQGTGGYNEQFF
TRBV4-1	TRBD1	TRBJ1-5	CASSADRGHQPQHF
TRBV24-1	.	TRBJ1-5	CATSDVYSNQPQHF
TRBV6-2/TRBV6-3	.	TRBJ2-1	CASSRSQGEQFF
TRBV7-3	.	TRBJ2-3	CASSGGDTQYF